This record covers a single TCR beta chain. Enrolment of Seattle patients took place during active infection, and they were followed longitudinally. This specimen comes from a study of blood T cell repertoires in COVID-19. Across the study: Both acute and convalescent COVID-19 samples were obtained from the United States, Italy and Spain. PBMCs, B-cell-depleted T cells, or T cells provided the cDNA or gDNA that made up the material.

In the original workflow: Nucleated cell counts were estimated from reference gene primer amplification. The assay was immunoSEQ multiplex PCR, and TCRdb's table has in-frame clones only and misses some. Clone size and V and J calls were adopted from that table, with D and trimming inferred from the DNA. Among more than 150,000 clones listed, 85% to 90% were seen once. Germline values: CDR1 SGHAT, CDR2 FQNNGV. The CDR3 totals 14 residues. Trimming cost V 5 bases and J 5 bases; bases outside gene matches: 7. V gene TRBV11-2 combines with J gene TRBJ2-5, with TRBD1 matching over 8 bases. Material: peripheral blood. This receptor was obtained from a man aged 55 to 70 with COVID-19, enrolled during active disease. The CDR3: CASSPGQGWETQYF. For the CDR3, the DNA is TGTGCCAGCAGCCCCGGACAGGGCTGGGAGACCCAGTACTTC.